These 9 T cell receptor beta chains were all obtained from the same sample, sequenced in a study of cytomegalovirus exposure and HLA in healthy donors. The PCR contained 60 Vbeta and 13 Jbeta primers. Some clones are missing from TCRdb's copy, which holds only in-frame ones; the method was immunoSEQ multiplex PCR. The sample shows 150,000 to 200,000 clones, 79% of them seen only once. The sample was PBMCs. Source of these receptors: a woman aged 45-65 years in good health and CMV-seronegative.

The J gene is TRBJ1-5, the V gene TRBV6-1; 9 positions agree with TRBD1. V lost 4 bases, J lost 0 bases, and 10 bases stayed unmatched. This CDR3 is built from 18 residues. Germline CDR1 MNHNS, CDR2 SASEGT. This chain's CDR3 is CASSVRTGVGYSNQPQHF. The CDR3 DNA reads as TGTGCCAGCAGTGTTAGGACAGGGGTGGGCTATAGCAATCAGCCCCAGCATTTT.

V gene TRBV5-6 combines with J gene TRBJ2-5; tentative D call: TRBD2 (7 bases). The end of the DNA aligns better with TRBJ2-7, so the J call may be wrong. Germline V gives CDR1 SGHDT, CDR2 YYEEEE. The CDR3 runs to 15 residues. In DNA form, the CDR3 reads TGTGCCAGCAGCTTGATGGGGGCGGGGGACTACGAGCAGTACTTC. Translating gives CASSLMGAGDYEQYF.

The chain couples TRBV5-5 to TRBJ1-5, with 8 nucleotides matching TRBD1. The CDR3 has 15 residues. J lost 5 bases, V lost 0 bases, and 4 bases had no gene match. Germline values: CDR1 SGHKS, CDR2 YYEKEE (reference sequence). CDR3 region: CASSLGTGRDQPQHF. CDR3 DNA sequence: TGTGCCAGCAGCTTGGGGACAGGGCGAGATCAGCCCCAGCATTTT.

The chain carries TRBV6-5 and TRBJ2-5; 10 bases match TRBD1. The germline CDR1 and CDR2 sequences are MNHEY and SVGAGI. This CDR3 has 14 amino acids. V was clipped by 7 bases and J by 2 bases; unmatched bases: 4. CDR3 amino acids: CASTRTGGQETQYF. The CDR3, as DNA: TGTGCCAGCACCCGGACAGGGGGACAAGAGACCCAGTACTTC.

The chain combines TRBV7-9 with TRBJ2-5, with a tentative D call TRBD1 (6 bases). V was pared by 7 bases and J by 3 bases, with 18 bases between. This CDR3 is 15 amino acids long. Germline CDR1 and CDR2: SEHNR and FQNEAQ (reference sequence). CDR3 nucleotide sequence: TGTGCCAGCATGGAAGGGGGTGTCCTAGAAGAGACCCAGTACTTC. Protein sequence: CASMEGGVLEETQYF. The full variable domain, its missing parts supplied by reference TRBV7-9 and TRBJ2-5, is DTGVSQNPRHKITKRGQNVTFRCDPISEHNRLYWYRQTLGQGPEFLTYFQNEAQLEKSRLLSDRFSAERPKGSFSTLEIQRTEQGDSAMYLCASMEGGVLEETQYFGPGTRLLVL.

The table lists this clone with a count of one. J is TRBJ1-2 and V is TRBV25-1; 7 bases match TRBD1. V lost 1 base to trimming and J lost 8 bases; unmatched junction nucleotides: 7. Germline CDR1 reads MGHDK; CDR2 reads SYGVNS. The CDR3 has 14 residues. The CDR3 spells CASSELTGVWGYTF. CDR3 bases: TGTGCCAGCAGTGAATTAACAGGGGTATGGGGCTACACCTTC.

This clone turned up a few times. The rearrangement links TRBV18 to TRBJ2-1; 9 bases line up with TRBD1. The V gene's germline CDR1 is KGHSH and CDR2 LQKENI. V lost 3 bases and J lost 5; bases outside the gene matches: 17. CDR3 length: 19 residues. The CDR3 protein is CASSPLQGAASGVNNEQFF. The CDR3 nucleotides read TGTGCCAGCTCACCGTTACAGGGGGCGGCTAGTGGGGTCAACAATGAGCAGTTCTTC.

This chain uses TRBV7-9 with TRBJ2-1, with 7 bases aligning to TRBD1. The ends lost 0 bases at V and 9 bases at J; junction bases unmatched: 5. CDR1 is SEHNR and CDR2 is FQNEAQ in the germline V gene (reference sequence). The length of the CDR3 is 14 residues. The CDR3 nucleotides are TGTGCCAGCAGCTTAGCGACAGGGTTTGGTGAGCAGTTCTTC. This codes for CASSLATGFGEQFF.

The V gene is TRBV25-1, the J gene TRBJ2-3; possibly TRBD2 for D (5 bases). CDR3 length: 13 amino acids. CDR1 is MGHDK, CDR2 SYGVNS, per germline. With 1 base removed from V and 4 bases from J, the gap between germline ends came to 6 bases. The CDR3 sequence is CASSESGADTQYF. The CDR3 coding sequence is TGTGCCAGCAGTGAATCCGGGGCAGATACGCAGTATTTT.